The T cell receptor (beta chain) described here comes from a study of immune cell composition in non-small cell lung cancer. Study-wide points: Tumour-reactive clones were not shown to match dominant in vivo tumour clones. Tumour TCR-beta clonality was not significantly tied to smoking pack-years.

A remark on this clone: Its specificity is not known.

Here immunoSEQ multiplex PCR was the method, and the copy in TCRdb shows in-frame clones only, minus some. The sample lists under 2,500 clones, over 70% seen once, with roughly an eighth in the top ten. Sequencing was done on a sample of lung tumor tissue. The origin of this receptor is a human donor with non-small cell lung cancer.

The CDR3 reads CASSTGPRGTGELFF. For the CDR3, the DNA is TGTGCCAGCAGCACCGGACCCAGAGGGACCGGGGAGCTGTTTTTT. J is TRBJ2-2 and V is TRBV11-2; perhaps TRBD2 as D (5 bases). From germline, CDR1 is SGHAT and CDR2 FQNNGV. CDR3 length: 15 residues. The V end lost 5 bases, the J end lost 5 bases, and 15 bases lay between the germline ends.